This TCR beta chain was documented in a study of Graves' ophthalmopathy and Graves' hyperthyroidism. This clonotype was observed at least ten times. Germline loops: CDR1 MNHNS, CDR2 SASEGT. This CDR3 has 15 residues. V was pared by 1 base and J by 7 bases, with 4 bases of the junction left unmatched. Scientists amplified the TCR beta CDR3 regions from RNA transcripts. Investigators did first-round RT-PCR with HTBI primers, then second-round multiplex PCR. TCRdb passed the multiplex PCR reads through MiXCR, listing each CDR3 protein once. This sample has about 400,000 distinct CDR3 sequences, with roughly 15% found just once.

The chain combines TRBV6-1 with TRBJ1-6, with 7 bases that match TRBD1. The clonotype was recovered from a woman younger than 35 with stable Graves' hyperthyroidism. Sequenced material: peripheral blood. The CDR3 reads CASSEVDRENSPLHF. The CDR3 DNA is TGTGCCAGCAGTGAAGTCGACAGGGAGAATTCACCCCTCCACTTT.